One sample yielded the 29 T cell receptor beta chains listed below, sequenced in a study of blood T cell repertoires in COVID-19. The protocol was immunoSEQ multiplex PCR, while the TCRdb copy is restricted to in-frame clones and leaves out a portion. The sample shows about 170,000 clones, around 89% of them seen only once. Sequencing was performed on peripheral blood. The origin of the receptors is a man aged 50 to 60 who had recovered from COVID-19.

The rearrangement links TRBV7-3 to TRBJ2-1; 11 positions match TRBD2. This CDR3 has 18 amino acids. The V gene's germline CDR1 is SGHTA and CDR2 FQGTGA. J lost 0 bases, V lost 4 bases, and 8 bases had no gene match. CDR3 nucleotides: TGTGCCAGCAGCTCTCAGGGGACTAGCGGACTCTCCTACAATGAGCAGTTCTTC. It specifies CASSSQGTSGLSYNEQFF.

The genes are TRBV5-4 and TRBJ2-3; 7 bases line up with TRBD2. CDR3 size: 14 residues. The J segment lost 4 bases and the V segment lost 6 bases, leaving 8 bases of the junction unmatched. CDR1 and CDR2 (germline): SGHNT, YYREEE (reference sequence). The CDR3 nucleotides read TGTGCCAGCAAAGGGGAGGGCGGCGCAGATACGCAGTATTTT. It specifies CASKGEGGADTQYF.

V is TRBV2 and J is TRBJ2-1, with D maybe TRBD2 (6 bases). Between the trimmed V and J ends, which lost 6 bases and 5 bases, there was a span of 17 bases. This CDR3 comprises 15 residues. Germline assignment: CDR1 SNHLY and CDR2 FYNNEI. CDR3 in amino acids: CASSRRRDLDNEQFF. DNA of the CDR3: TGTGCCAGCAGCCGAAGGCGGGACTTGGACAATGAGCAGTTCTTC.

The chain employs TRBV27 and TRBJ2-5; 11 positions match TRBD2. In germline, CDR1 is MNHEY, CDR2 SMNVEV (reference sequence). The trim removed 5 bases at V and 5 bases at J, leaving 4 bases unmatched. CDR3 length: 14 amino acids. CDR3 in DNA: TGTGCCAGCAGTGTAGCGGGGGGGCGTGAGACCCAGTACTTC. This codes for CASSVAGGRETQYF.

The rearrangement links TRBV7-2 to TRBJ1-1, with 8 bases that match TRBD1. The CDR3 spans 18 residues. V shed 4 bases, J shed 0 bases, and the junction held 13 bases outside the gene matches. The germline gives CDR1 SGHTA, CDR2 FQGNSA. The chain's CDR3 is CASSSPRQGAQVNTEAFF. The CDR3 DNA sequence: TGTGCCAGCAGCTCGCCCCGGCAGGGGGCGCAGGTGAACACTGAAGCTTTCTTT.

V usage is TRBV19 and J usage is TRBJ1-6; a weak D match, TRBD1 (6 bases). Germline values: CDR1 LNHDA, CDR2 SQIVND (reference sequence). Between the trimmed V and J ends, which lost 3 bases and 7 bases, there was a span of 10 bases. CDR3 length equals 14 residues. The CDR3, as DNA: TGTGCCAGTAGTATGGGTCAGGGGAATTCACCCCTCCACTTT. The encoded protein is CASSMGQGNSPLHF.

In regard to this clone: The final CDR3 position lacks the conserved phenylalanine or tryptophan, pointing to a likely read error. It is unclear where the CDR3 begins or ends on the DNA, so no DNA is shown, and the CDR3 is as TCRdb lists it. J is TRBJ1-2 and V is TRBV7-3. Per the germline V gene, CDR1 is SGHTA and CDR2 is FQGTGA. The CDR3 is 11 amino acids in total, end residues counted. CDR3: CASSLGRPRGG.

The gene calls are TRBV12-5 and TRBJ1-2, with TRBD1 as a possible D gene (6 bases). Trimming shortened V by 2 bases and J by 5 bases, and 15 bases separated the two germline ends. Looked up from germline, CDR1 is LGHNT and CDR2 is FRNRAP. The CDR3 spans 15 residues. CDR3 amino acids: CASGLKIDRHYGYTF. CDR3 DNA: TGTGCTAGTGGTTTGAAAATAGACAGGCATTATGGCTACACCTTC. Variable domain in full (rest from reference TRBV12-5 and TRBJ1-2): DARVTQTPRHKVTEMGQEVTMRCQPILGHNTVFWYRQTMMQGLELLAYFRNRAPLDDSGMPKDRFSAEMPDATLATLKIQPSEPRDSAVYFCASGLKIDRHYGYTFGSGTRLTVV.

This clone was counted a single time. The gene calls are TRBV7-2 and TRBJ2-7, with D maybe TRBD2 (6 bases). The CDR3 contains 15 residues. Germline CDR1 reads SGHTA; CDR2 reads FQGNSA. Trimming took 1 base from V and 2 from J, leaving 12 bases between them. The chain's CDR3 is CASSLDGTGAYEQYF. Here the CDR3 DNA reads TGTGCCAGCAGCTTAGACGGTACGGGGGCCTACGAGCAGTACTTC.

The gene calls are TRBV7-3 and TRBJ2-1; tentative D call: TRBD1 (6 bases). Germline lookup yields CDR1 SGHTA and CDR2 FQGTGA. This CDR3 region has 15 residues. V lost 5 bases and J lost 2, with 13 bases in between. The DNA for the CDR3 is TGTGCCAGCAGCGTTAACAGGGCTGCCTACAATGAGCAGTTCTTC. It yields the protein CASSVNRAAYNEQFF.

This clone turned up a few times. This rearrangement joins TRBV5-8 to TRBJ2-7; 9 positions agree with TRBD1. The CDR3 totals 14 residues. The V and J ends lost 3 bases and 7 bases, in that order; junction bases with no gene match: 8. Per germline, CDR1 SGHTS and CDR2 YDEGEE. The chain's CDR3 is CASSWGQGLREQYF. In DNA, the CDR3 is TGTGCCAGCAGCTGGGGACAGGGCCTACGAGAGCAGTACTTC. Using reference TRBV5-8 and TRBJ2-7 for the parts outside the CDR3, the full variable domain is EAGVTQSPTHLIKTRGQQATLRCSPISGHTSVYWYQQALGLGLQFLLWYDEGEERNRGNFPPRFSGRQFPNYSSELNVNALELEDSALYLCASSWGQGLREQYFGPGTRLTVT.

The CDR3: CASSERQGNYGYTF. CDR3 sequence (DNA): TGTGCCAGCAGTGAAAGACAGGGCAACTATGGCTACACCTTC. V and J are TRBV6-1 and TRBJ1-2; TRBD1 matches at 7 bases. With V trimmed by 2 bases and J by 2 bases, 2 bases remained unmatched. The CDR3 covers 14 residues. The germline CDR1 and CDR2 sequences are MNHNS and SASEGT.

The chain joins TRBV7-2 to TRBJ1-5, with D unclear. CDR3 size: 15 residues. Trimming removed 5 bases from V and 2 bases from J, with 13 bases in between. The germline CDR1 and CDR2 sequences are SGHTA and FQGNSA. CDR3 protein: CASSPQPLGNQPQHF. The CDR3 region has the DNA TGTGCCAGCAGCCCACAGCCTTTGGGCAATCAGCCCCAGCATTTT.

The rearrangement links TRBV5-1 to TRBJ2-7; D possibly corresponds to TRBD2 (6 bases). CDR3 length equals 15 residues. V was trimmed by 0 bases and J by 3 bases, leaving 13 bases between them. In germline, CDR1 is SGHRS, CDR2 YFSETQ. CDR3 DNA: TGCGCCAGCAGCTTGGGTAGCGGCCCAAACTACGAGCAGTACTTC. It is translated as CASSLGSGPNYEQYF. Full variable domain (outside the CDR3, taken from reference TRBV5-1 and TRBJ2-7): KAGVTQTPRYLIKTRGQQVTLSCSPISGHRSVSWYQQTPGQGLQFLFEYFSETQRNKGNFPGRFSGRQFSNSRSEMNVSTLELGDSALYLCASSLGSGPNYEQYFGPGTRLTVT.

The chain carries TRBV4-3 and TRBJ2-1, with 8 bases aligning to TRBD1. V was pared by 0 bases and J by 13 bases, with 8 bases of the junction left unmatched. The CDR3 has 14 residues. Germline values: CDR1 LGHNA, CDR2 YSLEER. The CDR3 spells CASSQDWTGKGQFF. As DNA, the CDR3 is TGCGCCAGCAGCCAAGATTGGACAGGGAAGGGACAGTTCTTC.

J is TRBJ1-4 and V is TRBV5-1; D remains unclear. The CDR3 has 16 residues. Germline-derived CDR1 and CDR2 are SGHRS and YFSETQ. The V gene lost 4 bases and the J gene lost 3 bases, with 16 bases spanning the gap. This chain's CDR3 is CASSEGRQSANEKLFF. For the CDR3, the DNA is TGCGCCAGCAGCGAGGGCAGGCAGTCGGCTAATGAAAAACTGTTTTTT. Based on the CDR3 plus reference TRBV5-1 and TRBJ1-4, the full variable domain is KAGVTQTPRYLIKTRGQQVTLSCSPISGHRSVSWYQQTPGQGLQFLFEYFSETQRNKGNFPGRFSGRQFSNSRSEMNVSTLELGDSALYLCASSEGRQSANEKLFFGSGTQLSVL.

The chain links TRBV19 to TRBJ1-1; 8 nucleotides match TRBD1. The V gene's germline CDR1 is LNHDA and CDR2 SQIVND (reference sequence). With 5 bases clipped from V and 2 bases from J, the junction kept 4 bases outside the gene matches. The CDR3 loop spans 14 amino acids. The CDR3 loop reads CASSRGQANTEAFF. CDR3 coding DNA: TGTGCCAGTAGTCGGGGACAGGCAAACACTGAAGCTTTCTTT.

This chain links TRBV5-1 with TRBJ2-7; tentatively, D is TRBD1 (6 bases). There are 14 residues in the CDR3. Germline V CDR1 and CDR2: SGHRS, YFSETQ. Trimming stripped 2 bases from V and 5 bases from J, with 14 bases between. In nucleotides, the CDR3 is TGCGCCAGCAGCTTCGGACAGCAGCTTAACGAGCAGTACTTC. Its protein is CASSFGQQLNEQYF.

This clone is a singleton in its sample. The CDR3 sequence: CATTQTGGLVGNEQFF. CDR3 bases: TGCGCCACTACGCAAACAGGGGGGTTGGTGGGCAATGAGCAGTTCTTC. The rearrangement uses TRBV5-1 and TRBJ2-1; TRBD1 aligns across 8 bases. This CDR3 is built from 16 residues. Trimming removed 9 bases from V and 6 bases from J; junction bases left unmatched: 17. Germline loops: CDR1 SGHRS, CDR2 YFSETQ.

CDR3 nucleotides: TGTGCCAGCACCCGAAGGGGCTCCTACGAGCAGTACTTC. Translation: CASTRRGSYEQYF. The genes are TRBV6-5 and TRBJ2-7; D may be TRBD1 (5 bases). CDR3 size: 13 residues. Germline loops: CDR1 MNHEY, CDR2 SVGAGI. V lost 7 bases and J 0 bases, leaving 10 bases between the germline ends.

This clone was counted between two and nine times. The chain joins TRBV27 to TRBJ2-4; TRBD2 aligns across 8 bases. CDR1 is MNHEY, CDR2 SMNVEV, per germline (reference sequence). The CDR3 has 12 residues. With 3 bases clipped from V and 16 bases from J, the junction kept 8 bases outside the gene matches. The CDR3 sequence: CASSFSGGVLYF. In nucleotides, the CDR3 is TGTGCCAGCAGTTTCAGCGGGGGCGTTCTATACTTC.

The rearrangement uses TRBV28 and TRBJ2-7, with a tentative D call TRBD1 (7 bases). Germline V CDR1 and CDR2: MDHEN, SYDVKM. Trimming removed 5 bases at V and 2 bases at J, with 16 bases between. This CDR3 spans 15 amino acids. In DNA, the CDR3 is TGTGCCAGCAGTCAACAGGGGAGGAGGACCTACGAGCAGTACTTC. Amino acids: CASSQQGRRTYEQYF.

The rearrangement joins TRBV19 to TRBJ1-1; TRBD1 is a possible D gene (6 bases). The CDR3 is 14 amino acids. Germline CDR1 is LNHDA and CDR2 is SQIVND (reference sequence). Trimming cost V 6 bases and J 2 bases, with 13 bases left between them. The CDR3 reads CASSRTDTNTEAFF. The CDR3 region has the DNA TGTGCCAGTAGCAGGACAGACACTAACACTGAAGCTTTCTTT.

The gene calls are TRBV11-2 and TRBJ2-7; TRBD1 aligns across 9 bases. The CDR3 totals 13 residues. J lost 7 bases, V lost 4 bases, and 5 bases had no gene match. From germline, CDR1 is SGHAT and CDR2 FQNNGV. This CDR3 is CASSWTGAGEQYF. In DNA form, the CDR3 reads TGTGCCAGCAGCTGGACAGGGGCTGGGGAGCAGTACTTC.

The genes are TRBV28 and TRBJ1-2, with D possibly TRBD1 on 5 matching bases. This CDR3 has 12 amino acids. Germline-derived CDR1 and CDR2 are MDHEN and SYDVKM. Trimming stripped 7 bases from V and 9 bases from J, with 15 bases between. The CDR3 loop reads CASNSGNYRYTF. Written as DNA, the CDR3 is TGTGCCAGCAATTCAGGGAATTATCGCTACACCTTC.

V and J are TRBV7-9 and TRBJ1-2; no clear D gene. CDR1 and CDR2 (germline): SEHNR, FQNEAQ (reference sequence). The V end was cut by 2 bases, the J end by 2 bases, with 6 bases between. This CDR3 is built from 13 residues. The chain's CDR3 is CASSLSVNYGYTF. Written as DNA, the CDR3 is TGTGCCAGCAGCTTATCCGTGAACTATGGCTACACCTTC.

This clone has only one observation. The chain links TRBV19 to TRBJ2-7; 9 nucleotides line up with TRBD1. With V trimmed by 3 bases and J by 2 bases, 5 bases remained unmatched. The germline gives CDR1 LNHDA, CDR2 SQIVND (reference sequence). This CDR3 is 15 amino acids long. CDR3 DNA sequence: TGTGCCAGTAGTATTCTAGGACAGGGGACCTACGAGCAGTACTTC. This translates into CASSILGQGTYEQYF.

The chain combines TRBV5-4 with TRBJ2-1; 10 positions match TRBD2. Trimming took 0 bases from V and 7 from J; bases not matched to a gene: 4. CDR1 and CDR2 from the germline V gene are SGHNT and YYREEE (reference sequence). CDR3 size: 15 residues. CDR3 DNA: TGTGCCAGCAGCTTGGCTAGCGGGAGAGAAAATGAGCAGTTCTTC. It is translated as CASSLASGRENEQFF.

A single count supports this clone. CDR3 bases: TGTGCCAGCAGCGCCCGCGCCGGGACAAACGCTGAAGCTTTCTTT. Its translation is CASSARAGTNAEAFF. V is TRBV7-3 and J is TRBJ1-1; tentative D call: TRBD1 (6 bases). CDR1 and CDR2 from the germline V gene are SGHTA and FQGTGA. V was cut by 5 bases and J by 6 bases, with 19 bases left in between. The CDR3 sequence is 15 residues long.